Below, 26 T cell receptor beta chains from the same sample are listed, as sequenced in a study of T-cell reconstitution after alpha-beta-depleted transplantation in children (dated by TCRdb to the mid-2010s). To prepare the library, PCR was applied. The sample was run on an Illumina HiSeq 2500. To normalize quantification of the TCRbeta repertoire, the TCR libraries were built with molecular barcoding that relied on unique molecular identifiers. Starting from the raw public reads, TCRdb applied fastp trimming at Q25, assembled clones with MiXCR and retained in-frame beta chains. Records with the same CDR3 protein are collapsed into one entry carrying the most frequent genes and DNA. This sample has some 100,000 distinct CDR3 sequences in its table, and less than 25% of those were observed once. Clones ranked in the top ten supply over 20% of the sample. Interpreted using the paper, the treatment or condition label stands for: allogeneic hematopoietic cell transplantation with graft depleted of TCRalphabeta T cells and CD19 B cells.

Sequences were derived from PBMCs, sampled before TCRalphabeta/CD19-depleted stem cell transplant. Every receptor here comes from a boy aged 2 to 9 with acute lymphoblastic leukemia, due to receive a stem cell transplant.

The table lists this clonotype with many counts. The chain combines TRBV19 with TRBJ1-1; TRBD1 is a possible D gene (5 bases). CDR3 size: 16 residues. Trimming stripped 3 bases from V and 0 bases from J, with 14 bases between. The germline V gene has CDR1 LNHDA and CDR2 SQIVND (reference sequence). CDR3 residues: CASSMRQRGVNTEAFF. The CDR3 region has the DNA TGTGCCAGTAGTATGCGACAGAGAGGAGTGAACACTGAAGCTTTCTTT.

This clonotype was seen more than once but under ten times. The chain links TRBV29-1 to TRBJ2-3; tentatively, D is TRBD2 (6 bases). The CDR3 sequence is 16 residues long. The V end lost 7 bases, the J end lost 5 bases, and 25 bases lay between the germline ends. Germline assignment: CDR1 SQVTM and CDR2 ANQGSEA. The CDR3 DNA follows: TGCAGCGCCGACCCCCATAGCGGAGGGGCCTTAGATACGCAGTATTTT. Translated: CSADPHSGGALDTQYF.

The chain carries TRBV12-3 or TRBV12-4 and TRBJ2-7; D not certain. CDR3 size: 12 residues. Trimming shortened V by 5 bases and J by 2 bases, and 7 bases separated the two germline ends. The CDR3 DNA follows: TGTGCCAGCAGTGGAGCCGCCTACGAGCAGTACTTC. Translating gives CASSGAAYEQYF.

This clonotype was detected only a few times. Germline and junction disagree at one end, which may indicate a read error. The V gene is TRBV28, the J gene TRBJ2-7, with unresolved D. The germline V gene has CDR1 MDHEN and CDR2 SYDVKM. This CDR3 is 14 amino acids long. This CDR3 is CASSLTPSSYEQDF. For the CDR3, the DNA is TGTGCCAGCAGTTTGACACCGAGCTCCTACGAGCAGGACTTC.

The sample holds many counts of this clonotype. The chain recombines TRBV4-3 with TRBJ2-2; no reliable D call. The length of the CDR3 is 13 residues. From germline, CDR1 is LGHNA and CDR2 YSLEER. Trimming removed 4 bases at V and 8 bases at J, with 11 bases between. DNA of the CDR3: TGCGCCAGCAGCCCTAAACTGGGGGGGGAGCTGTTTTTT. This translates into CASSPKLGGELFF.

The J gene is TRBJ2-5, the V gene TRBV7-2; D is unclear. Looked up from germline, CDR1 is SGHTA and CDR2 is FQGNSA. This CDR3 comprises 13 residues. Trimming took off 3 bases at V and 1 base at J, with 6 bases between the two ends. The CDR3 coding sequence is TGTGCCAGCAGCTTTTGGACCCAAGAGACCCAGTACTTC. As protein: CASSFWTQETQYF.

This clonotype was observed many times. This sequence joins TRBV29-1 and TRBJ2-3; D not certain. This CDR3 comprises 13 residues. Between the trimmed V and J ends, which lost 5 bases and 3 bases, there was a span of 12 bases. CDR1 is SQVTM and CDR2 is ANQGSEA in the germline V gene. CDR3 coding DNA: TGCAGCGTTCTCTACGTCCGAACAGATACGCAGTATTTT. This sequence encodes CSVLYVRTDTQYF.

The CDR3 DNA follows: TGTGCCAGCAGCCCAACAGAGCTCTACAATGAGCAGTTCTTC. This translates into CASSPTELYNEQFF. The V gene is TRBV7-8, the J gene TRBJ2-1; the D is unclear. This CDR3 has 14 residues. Trimming left V 5 bases short and J 3 bases short, with 11 bases between. Germline V gene lookup returns CDR1 SGHVS and CDR2 FQNEAQ. Using reference TRBV7-8 and TRBJ2-1 for the parts outside the CDR3, the full variable domain is GAGVSQSPRYKVAKRGQDVALRCDPISGHVSLFWYQQALGQGPEFLTYFQNEAQLDKSGLPSDRFFAERPEGSVSTLKIQRTQQEDSAVYLCASSPTELYNEQFFGPGTRLTVL.

Within the sample, this clonotype is medium-sized (0.01 to 0.1%). V usage is TRBV18 and J usage is TRBJ2-5; 7 nucleotides line up with TRBD2. V shed 4 bases, J shed 3 bases, and the junction held 8 bases outside the gene matches. CDR3 length: 15 residues. The germline V gene has CDR1 KGHSH and CDR2 LQKENI. CDR3 DNA sequence: TGTGCCAGCTCACTTCTGGCTAGCGGAAAAGAGACCCAGTACTTC. The encoded protein is CASSLLASGKETQYF. Complete variable domain (other parts from reference TRBV18 and TRBJ2-5): NAGVMQNPRHLVRRRGQEARLRCSPMKGHSHVYWYRQLPEEGLKFMVYLQKENIIDESGMPKERFSAEFPKEGPSILRIQQVVRGDSAAYFCASSLLASGKETQYFGPGTRLLVL.

The rearrangement uses TRBV6-1 and TRBJ2-5; maybe TRBD2 (5 bases). The CDR3 is made up of 14 amino acids. Trimming stripped 7 bases from V and 5 bases from J, with 17 bases between. The V gene's germline CDR1 is MNHNS and CDR2 SASEGT. The CDR3, as DNA: TGTGCCAGCACCGATGGGCTAGCCGGGGAGACCCAGTACTTC. Translating gives CASTDGLAGETQYF.

The rearrangement joins TRBV20-1 to TRBJ1-5; TRBD1 might be the D (6 bases). From germline, CDR1 is DFQATT and CDR2 SNEGSKA (reference sequence). The CDR3 has 14 amino acids. V lost 3 bases and J 6 bases, leaving 15 bases between the germline ends. DNA of the CDR3: TGCAGTGCTAGTGTTCTAGCAGGGGTTCAGCCCCAGCATTTT. Protein product: CSASVLAGVQPQHF.

This clonotype has more than one count but fewer than ten. CDR3 bases: TGCAGCGTTGGAGAGCAGGGATCCCAGTACTTC. Translation gives CSVGEQGSQYF. The rearrangement uses TRBV29-1 and TRBJ2-5, with TRBD1 as a possible D gene (5 bases). The ends were cut back, 4 bases at V and 9 bases at J, with 12 bases in the middle. There are 11 residues in the CDR3. Per germline, CDR1 SQVTM and CDR2 ANQGSEA.

The genes are TRBV12-3 or TRBV12-4 and TRBJ2-1; D gene uncertain. The CDR3 runs 13 residues. The V and J ends lost 8 bases and 1 base respectively, with 9 bases between them. The DNA of the CDR3 is TGTGCCAGCGGACCGAGATCCTACAATGAGCAGTTCTTC. It translates to CASGPRSYNEQFF.

The CDR3 DNA sequence: TGCGCCAGCAGCCCCCGTGCAAAGGAGGGGCGGTCAGATACGCAGTATTTT. As protein: CASSPRAKEGRSDTQYF. The V gene is TRBV5-1, the J gene TRBJ2-3; possible D gene TRBD2, 6 bases. This CDR3 is 17 amino acids long. The germline V and J ends were trimmed by 4 bases and 4 bases, with 22 bases remaining between them. Germline CDR1 is SGHRS and CDR2 is YFSETQ.

This chain links TRBV4-3 with TRBJ2-3; a possible D gene is TRBD2 (6 bases). The CDR3 totals 16 residues. Trimming shortened V by 0 bases and J by 4 bases, and 14 bases separated the two germline ends. CDR1 and CDR2 from the germline V gene are LGHNA and YSLEER. In nucleotides, the CDR3 is TGCGCCAGCAGCCAAGATACGGGGGAGCAGTCAGATACGCAGTATTTT. This gives the protein CASSQDTGEQSDTQYF.

V and J are TRBV3-1 and TRBJ2-5; 11 bases are shared with TRBD2. CDR3 length equals 18 residues. The J segment lost 2 bases and the V segment lost 10 bases, leaving 18 bases of the junction unmatched. Germline V CDR1 and CDR2: LGHDT, YNNKEL (reference sequence). The CDR3 here is CATCPTGLAGPMQETQYF. In DNA form, the CDR3 reads TGTGCCACCTGCCCCACCGGACTAGCGGGCCCGATGCAAGAGACCCAGTACTTC.

The rearrangement uses TRBV6-5 and TRBJ2-5; D not certain. The length of the CDR3 is 15 residues. CDR1 is MNHEY and CDR2 is SVGAGI in the germline V gene. V gave up 0 bases and J gave up 5 bases, with 13 bases separating them. In DNA form, the CDR3 reads TGTGCCAGCAGTTACTCGACGGCCGACTCGGAGACCCAGTACTTC. Protein: CASSYSTADSETQYF.

The V and J genes are TRBV5-6 and TRBJ2-1; 8 bases are a match to TRBD2. With 4 bases clipped from V and 4 bases from J, the junction kept 10 bases outside the gene matches. This CDR3 is built from 16 residues. Germline CDR1 reads SGHDT; CDR2 reads YYEEEE. CDR3 protein: CASSAGTSGGYNEQFF. The CDR3 DNA follows: TGTGCCAGCAGCGCCGGAACTAGCGGAGGGTACAATGAGCAGTTCTTC.

This clonotype was detected many times. The CDR3 sequence: CASSPRPSGRAYEQYF. In nucleotides, the CDR3 is TGTGCCAGCAGCCCCCGCCCTAGCGGGAGGGCCTACGAGCAGTACTTC. V is TRBV9 and J is TRBJ2-7; 12 bases are a match to TRBD2. Per the germline V gene, CDR1 is SGDLS and CDR2 is YYNGEE. CDR3 length: 16 residues. Trimming removed 4 bases from V and 2 bases from J; junction bases left unmatched: 7.

The CDR3 is CSVWNKNIQYF. CDR3 bases: TGCAGCGTTTGGAATAAAAACATTCAGTACTTC. The chain joins TRBV29-1 to TRBJ2-4; D is undetermined. This CDR3 spans 11 amino acids. Germline CDR1 is SQVTM and CDR2 is ANQGSEA. The germline V and J ends were trimmed by 5 bases and 4 bases, with 6 bases remaining between them.

In this sample, this clonotype turned up many times. This chain joins TRBV20-1 and TRBJ1-2; D ambiguous. Germline assignment: CDR1 DFQATT and CDR2 SNEGSKA (reference sequence). The length of the CDR3 is 10 residues. Trimming removed 2 bases at V and 6 bases at J, with 4 bases between. CDR3 sequence: CSARTDGYTF. The CDR3 nucleotides are TGCAGTGCTAGAACGGATGGCTACACCTTC.

A few counts support this clonotype. This rearrangement joins TRBV5-1 to TRBJ2-5; D not resolved. The CDR3 loop spans 13 amino acids. From germline, CDR1 is SGHRS and CDR2 YFSETQ. The V gene lost 4 bases and the J gene lost 0 bases, with 7 bases spanning the gap. The CDR3 protein is CASSDPYQETQYF. CDR3 in DNA: TGCGCCAGCAGCGACCCGTACCAAGAGACCCAGTACTTC.

The V and J genes are TRBV7-3 and TRBJ2-2; D unresolved. Germline V lookup: CDR1 SGHTA, CDR2 FQGTGA. The CDR3 is 13 amino acids. V gave up 4 bases and J gave up 5 bases, with 8 bases separating them. CDR3 coding DNA: TGTGCCAGCAGCTCCCGCGTAACCGGGGAGCTGTTTTTT. Its protein is CASSSRVTGELFF.

The sample holds a few counts of this clonotype. V is TRBV4-3 and J is TRBJ2-1; TRBD2 matches 7 bases. Looked up from germline, CDR1 is LGHNA and CDR2 is YSLEER. The CDR3 totals 15 residues. V lost 0 bases and J lost 9; bases outside the gene matches: 8. Here the CDR3 reads CASSQDAASGPEQFF. The CDR3 DNA sequence: TGCGCCAGCAGCCAAGATGCGGCTAGCGGACCTGAGCAGTTCTTC.

V gene TRBV7-2 combines with J gene TRBJ2-3; TRBD2 matches at 7 bases. The CDR3 is made up of 12 amino acids. CDR1 is SGHTA, CDR2 FQGNSA, per germline. V lost 3 bases and J lost 11; bases outside the gene matches: 5. The CDR3 DNA reads TGTGCCAGCAGCTTGCCGGGACTATGGCAGTATTTT. Encoded protein: CASSLPGLWQYF. The variable domain in full, with the rest retrieved from reference TRBV7-2 and TRBJ2-3, is GAGVSQSPSNKVTEKGKDVELRCDPISGHTALYWYRQSLGQGLEFLIYFQGNSAPDKSGLPSDRFSAERTGGSVSTLTIQRTQQEDSAVYLCASSLPGLWQYFGPGTRLTVL.

This chain links TRBV6-4 with TRBJ2-3, with a tentative D call TRBD2 (5 bases). Germline V lookup: CDR1 MRHNA, CDR2 SNTAGT. The CDR3 is made up of 15 amino acids. Trimming cost V 3 bases and J 1 base, with 11 bases left between them. This CDR3 reads CASSENSGGTDTQYF. The CDR3 DNA is TGTGCCAGCAGTGAGAACAGCGGAGGCACAGATACGCAGTATTTT.